What follows are 26 T cell receptor beta chains derived from one specimen sequenced in a study of blood T cells in healthy people across ages. A second PCR, run for roughly 7 to 11 cycles, used a sample-barcoded 5' primer plus a J-beta primer mix. One entry per CDR3 protein results from TCRdb running MiXCR on the 5' RACE reads. The sample includes 720,000 or so distinct CDR3 sequences, roughly 43% of them seen just once. Material: blood. The source of these receptors is a man older than 75 in good health.

The V call is TRBV6-5, the J call TRBJ1-1, with 9 nucleotides matching TRBD1. CDR3 size: 16 residues. Trimming at V came to 4 bases and at J to 0 bases, leaving 6 bases not matched to a gene. The germline gives CDR1 MNHEY, CDR2 SVGAGI. The CDR3 loop reads CASSWTGEAMNTEAFF. The CDR3 DNA reads TGTGCCAGCAGTTGGACAGGGGAGGCCATGAACACTGAAGCTTTCTTT.

This clonotype was counted a few times. The rearrangement uses TRBV6-1 and TRBJ2-7; D remains ambiguous. The V end lost 3 bases, the J end lost 0 bases, and 6 bases lay between the germline ends. The V gene's germline CDR1 is MNHNS and CDR2 SASEGT. The CDR3 runs 13 residues. The CDR3 loop reads CASSESVSYEQYF. The CDR3 DNA reads TGTGCCAGCAGTGAGAGCGTCTCCTACGAGCAGTACTTC.

This clonotype was detected a few times. The chain recombines TRBV2 with TRBJ2-7, with D hard to call. Germline lookup yields CDR1 SNHLY and CDR2 FYNNEI. The CDR3 sequence is 12 residues long. Trimming pared 2 bases from V and 7 bases from J, leaving 9 bases between. The CDR3 sequence: CASSEPNGEQYF. The DNA for the CDR3 is TGTGCCAGCAGTGAACCGAACGGGGAGCAGTACTTC.

As for this clonotype: The junction and the germline gene differ at one end; a read error may be behind it. The chain links TRBV14 to TRBJ2-1, with 10 positions matching TRBD2. The J call may be mistaken, given a closer DNA end match to TRBJ2-7. The CDR3 consists of 15 residues. Germline-derived CDR1 and CDR2 are SGHDN and FVKESK. For the CDR3, the DNA is TGTCCCAGCAGCCCCGGGACTAGCGACTACAATGAGCAGTACTTC. Translated: CPSSPGTSDYNEQYF.

The table lists this clonotype with many counts. This rearrangement joins TRBV20-1 to TRBJ2-7, with 7 bases fitting TRBD2. Germline CDR1 DFQATT, CDR2 SNEGSKA (reference sequence). V was clipped by 0 bases and J by 4 bases; unmatched bases: 12. The length of the CDR3 is 16 residues. The DNA of the CDR3 is TGCAGTGCTAGAGATCCCCAAAAAGCGGGGAGATACGAGCAGTACTTC. Residues: CSARDPQKAGRYEQYF.

This clonotype appeared once. The rearrangement joins TRBV20-1 to TRBJ2-7; TRBD1 or TRBD2 may be the D gene (5 bases each). The CDR3 totals 14 residues. V was pared by 6 bases and J by 3 bases, with 18 bases between. The germline V gene has CDR1 DFQATT and CDR2 SNEGSKA (reference sequence). Written as DNA, the CDR3 is TGCAGTGCCCGACGAGGGGTCCCTCTCTACGAGCAGTACTTC. It translates to CSARRGVPLYEQYF.

To note about this clonotype: This sequence may be a read error, since a much larger clone differs from it by one base. The rearrangement uses TRBV5-1 and TRBJ2-7; TRBD1 matches 9 bases. The J call is doubtful: the DNA matches TRBJ2-5 better. CDR1 and CDR2 from the germline V gene are SGHRS and YFSETQ. The CDR3 loop spans 15 amino acids. In DNA, the CDR3 is TGCGCCAGCAGCCCCTCGGGACAGGGAAGCGCGACCCAGTACTTC. Its protein is CASSPSGQGSATQYF.

V gene TRBV5-5 combines with J gene TRBJ2-5, with D unclear. Germline CDR1 and CDR2: SGHKS and YYEKEE (reference sequence). This CDR3 comprises 17 residues. V was cut by 5 bases and J by 4 bases, with 24 bases left in between. This chain's CDR3 is CASSRNPGMGSLETQYF. In nucleotides, the CDR3 is TGTGCCAGCAGTCGGAACCCAGGAATGGGATCTTTAGAGACCCAGTACTTC.

Remarks on this clonotype: This sequence may be a read error, since a much larger clone differs from it by one base. This rearrangement joins TRBV6-2 or TRBV6-3 to TRBJ2-7, with D uncertain. With the DNA end fitting TRBJ2-5 better, the J assignment may be wrong. CDR3 length: 12 residues. CDR1 is MNHEY and CDR2 is SVGEGT in the germline V gene. CDR3 loop: CASRWTRETQYF. The CDR3 nucleotides are TGTGCCAGCAGGTGGACGAGAGAGACCCAGTACTTC.

Worth noting for this clonotype: This may arise from a read error, as a much more abundant clone is one base away. V and J are TRBV6-2 or TRBV6-3 and TRBJ2-5; 9 nucleotides match TRBD2. Germline V gene sequence: CDR1 MNHEY, CDR2 SVGEGT. The CDR3 is 13 residues long. Losses at the gene ends were 7 bases for V and 3 bases for J; bases not matched to a gene: 3. CDR3 DNA sequence: TGTGCCAGCACTAGCGGGGCGAAAGAGACCCAGTACTTC. It specifies CASTSGAKETQYF.

In regard to this clonotype: One end of the junction varies from germline; a read error may be responsible. This chain uses TRBV30 with TRBJ2-5; D might be TRBD2 (5 bases). Per the germline V gene, CDR1 is GTSNPN and CDR2 is SVGIG (reference sequence). The CDR3 spans 12 residues. The CDR3 spells CAGSAVLGEQYF. The CDR3 coding sequence is TGTGCCGGGAGTGCGGTACTCGGGGAGCAGTACTTC.

The gene calls are TRBV5-1 and TRBJ2-5, with TRBD2 matching 8 bases. The CDR3 contains 14 residues. J gave up 11 bases and V 2 bases, and 11 bases lay outside the gene matches. Per germline, CDR1 SGHRS and CDR2 YFSETQ. The CDR3 loop is CASSLGTSFDEQYF. In DNA, the CDR3 is TGCGCCAGCAGCTTAGGGACTAGTTTCGATGAGCAGTACTTC.

The chain couples TRBV5-1 to TRBJ2-5; 13 positions match TRBD2. The germline V gene encodes CDR1 SGHRS and CDR2 YFSETQ. The CDR3 consists of 17 residues. The V segment lost 3 bases and the J segment 1 base; nucleotides outside the gene matches: 6. The CDR3 loop reads CASSWTGTSGVQETQYF. CDR3 sequence (DNA): TGCGCCAGCAGCTGGACCGGGACTAGCGGGGTCCAAGAGACCCAGTACTTC. Based on the CDR3 plus reference TRBV5-1 and TRBJ2-5, the full variable domain is KAGVTQTPRYLIKTRGQQVTLSCSPISGHRSVSWYQQTPGQGLQFLFEYFSETQRNKGNFPGRFSGRQFSNSRSEMNVSTLELGDSALYLCASSWTGTSGVQETQYFGPGTRLLVL.

The CDR3 is CSASMFVRAGDTQYF. As DNA, the CDR3 is TGCAGTGCTAGTATGTTCGTGAGGGCTGGGGATACGCAGTATTTT. This chain joins TRBV20-1 and TRBJ2-3; TRBD2 is a possible D gene (5 bases). Per the germline V gene, CDR1 is DFQATT and CDR2 is SNEGSKA (reference sequence). The CDR3 runs to 15 residues. V shed 3 bases and J shed 6 bases, with 19 bases lying between them.

This clonotype showed up just a few times. The chain links TRBV18 to TRBJ1-2; the D gene is possibly TRBD1 (5 bases). CDR1 is KGHSH and CDR2 is LQKENI in the germline V gene. CDR3 size: 17 residues. Between the trimmed V and J ends, which lost 0 bases and 4 bases, there was a span of 18 bases. The CDR3 bases are TGTGCCAGCTCACCACCCACTCGGGGGACCGCCTTCTATGGCTACACCTTC. Its protein product is CASSPPTRGTAFYGYTF.

In its sample, this clonotype was seen a few times. The chain combines TRBV12-3 or TRBV12-4 with TRBJ2-1, with D unresolved. V was shortened by 3 bases and J by 6 bases, with 12 bases between the two germline ends. The CDR3 contains 14 residues. In DNA form, the CDR3 reads TGTGCCAGCAGTTTGTCTACTACCACCAATGAGCAGTTCTTC. Translated: CASSLSTTTNEQFF.

This clonotype was found many times. CDR3 sequence reads: CSVEERESYEQYF. In DNA, the CDR3 is TGCAGCGTTGAAGAGAGAGAAAGCTACGAGCAGTACTTC. This sequence joins TRBV29-1 and TRBJ2-7; D not resolved. Per germline, CDR1 SQVTM and CDR2 ANQGSEA. Trimming pared 0 bases from V and 3 bases from J, leaving 9 bases between. The CDR3 sequence is 13 residues long.

This rearrangement joins TRBV29-1 to TRBJ2-5; 7 bases map to TRBD1. The CDR3 covers 13 residues. Germline V gene lookup returns CDR1 SQVTM and CDR2 ANQGSEA. V lost 3 bases and J lost 0; bases outside the gene matches: 1. CDR3 residues: CSVDQGDQETQYF. The CDR3 region has the DNA TGCAGCGTTGACCAGGGGGACCAAGAGACCCAGTACTTC.

In this sample, this clonotype turned up many times. This chain uses TRBV25-1 with TRBJ2-5; no clear D gene. The CDR3 runs to 14 residues. V was shortened by 2 bases and J by 4 bases, with 11 bases between the two germline ends. The germline gives CDR1 MGHDK, CDR2 SYGVNS. The CDR3, as DNA: TGTGCCAGCAGTGAACAGTACAGAGGAGAGACCCAGTACTTC. Translation: CASSEQYRGETQYF. The full variable domain, in which reference TRBV25-1 and TRBJ2-5 provide the parts outside the CDR3, is EADIYQTPRYLVIGTGKKITLECSQTMGHDKMYWYQQDPGMELHLIHYSYGVNSTEKGDLSSESTVSRIRTEHFPLTLESARPSHTSQYLCASSEQYRGETQYFGPGTRLLVL.

This clonotype was observed at least ten times. This rearrangement joins TRBV7-2 to TRBJ2-1; 9 positions agree with TRBD1. The CDR3 is 14 residues long. V lost 5 bases, J lost 7 bases, and 6 bases stayed unmatched. Germline V gives CDR1 SGHTA, CDR2 FQGNSA. CDR3 region: CASSDHRGRNEQFF. As DNA, the CDR3 is TGTGCCAGCAGCGACCACAGGGGGCGGAATGAGCAGTTCTTC.

In its sample, this clonotype was seen once. One end of the junction varies from germline; a read error may be responsible. V usage is TRBV12-3 or TRBV12-4 and J usage is TRBJ2-7, with D tentatively TRBD2 (7 bases). This CDR3 region has 16 residues. This chain's CDR3 is CASSPNWGGGSYGQYF. The CDR3 DNA is TGTGCCAGCAGTCCCAATTGGGGCGGGGGCTCCTACGGGCAGTACTTC.

The rearrangement uses TRBV12-3 or TRBV12-4 and TRBJ1-1; D possibly corresponds to TRBD1 (6 bases). This CDR3 contains 12 residues. Trimming took 8 bases from V and 5 from J, leaving 12 bases between them. This chain's CDR3 is CASSGDPTEAFF. The CDR3 DNA reads as TGTGCCAGCTCAGGGGATCCAACTGAAGCTTTCTTT.

The chain recombines TRBV6-2 or TRBV6-3 with TRBJ1-2; D uncertain. The CDR3 covers 13 residues. Germline V gene data show CDR1 as MNHEY and CDR2 as SVGEGT. V was cut by 6 bases and J by 1 base, with 9 bases left in between. The CDR3 region has the DNA TGTGCCAGCAGCCCCCCCTATAACTATGGCTACACCTTC. This translates into CASSPPYNYGYTF.

The rearrangement joins TRBV6-5 to TRBJ2-2; TRBD1 or TRBD2 may be the D gene (5 bases each). V was pared by 5 bases and J by 1 base, with 14 bases between. The CDR3 consists of 16 residues. Looked up from germline, CDR1 is MNHEY and CDR2 is SVGAGI. The CDR3 loop reads CASSTPGTGNTGELFF. The CDR3 DNA sequence: TGTGCCAGCAGTACCCCGGGGACGGGGAACACCGGGGAGCTGTTTTTT.

The chain carries TRBV20-1 and TRBJ2-5; D possibly matches TRBD1 or TRBD2 (5 bases each). Germline V CDR1 and CDR2: DFQATT, SNEGSKA (reference sequence). The CDR3 spans 14 residues. V lost 4 bases, J lost 1 base, and 13 bases lay in between. As DNA, the CDR3 is TGCAGTGCTACCCAAAGGGACGGCCAAGAGACCCAGTACTTC. Translated: CSATQRDGQETQYF.

The rearrangement uses TRBV5-5 and TRBJ2-6; D gene unclear. V lost 4 bases to trimming and J lost 3 bases, with 14 bases between them. There are 16 residues in the CDR3. Germline V gene sequence: CDR1 SGHKS, CDR2 YYEKEE (reference sequence). The chain's CDR3 is CASSPRRAGGANVLTF. The CDR3, as DNA: TGTGCCAGCAGCCCTCGTAGGGCAGGTGGGGCCAACGTCCTGACTTTC.